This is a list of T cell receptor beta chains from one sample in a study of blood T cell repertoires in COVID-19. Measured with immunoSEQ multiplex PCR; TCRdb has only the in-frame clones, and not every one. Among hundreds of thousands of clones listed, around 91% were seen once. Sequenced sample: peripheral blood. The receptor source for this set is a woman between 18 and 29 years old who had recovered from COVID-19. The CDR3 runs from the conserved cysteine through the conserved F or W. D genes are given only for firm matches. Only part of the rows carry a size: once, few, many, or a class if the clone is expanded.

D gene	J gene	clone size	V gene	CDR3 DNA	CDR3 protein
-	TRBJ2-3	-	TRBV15	TGTGCCACCAGCGTAGGGGGCACAGATACGCAGTATTTT	CATSVGGTDTQYF
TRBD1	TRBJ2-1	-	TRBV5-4	TGTGCCAGCAGCGACGACAGGGCAACCTACAATGAGCAGTTCTTC	CASSDDRATYNEQFF
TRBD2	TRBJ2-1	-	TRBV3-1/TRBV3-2	TGTGCCAGCAGCCAAGCTTGGGCTAGCGGGAGGGGTTCCTACAATGAGCAGTTCTTC	CASSQAWASGRGSYNEQFF
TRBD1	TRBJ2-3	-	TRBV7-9	TGTGCCAGCAGCTTAGCAGGCGGTCGGGACAGGGCGGATACGCAGTATTTT	CASSLAGGRDRADTQYF
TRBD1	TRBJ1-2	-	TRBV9	TGTGCCAGCAGCAAACAGGGGAAGGGGATCTATGGCTACACCTTC	CASSKQGKGIYGYTF
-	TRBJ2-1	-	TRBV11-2	TGTGCCAGCAGCCCCCCCCTGGCAGATGAGCAGTTCTTC	CASSPPLADEQFF
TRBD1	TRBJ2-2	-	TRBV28	TGTGCCAGCAGTTTTGACAGGGCGATTCGCCCTAACTTGGCCGGGGAGCTGTTTTTT	CASSFDRAIRPNLAGELFF
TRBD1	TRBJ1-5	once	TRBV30	TGTGCCTGGAGTGTGGGGCAGGGGGGCAATCAGCCCCAGCATTTT	CAWSVGQGGNQPQHF
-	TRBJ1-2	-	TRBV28	TGTGCCAGCAGTTTAGAACAGGGCGATGGCTACACCTTC	CASSLEQGDGYTF
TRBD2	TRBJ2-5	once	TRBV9	TGTGCCAGCAGCGTAGGTAGCGGGACGTTTGGGCGGAGGGGCTCGGGGACCCAGTACTTC	CASSVGSGTFGRRGSGTQYF
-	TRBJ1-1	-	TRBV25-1	TGTGCCAGCAGTGAAACGGGACACACGAACACTGAAGCTTTCTTT	CASSETGHTNTEAFF
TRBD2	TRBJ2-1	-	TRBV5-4	TGTGCCAGCAGCTCAAGGACTAGCGGTGCCTACAATGAGCAGTTCTTC	CASSSRTSGAYNEQFF
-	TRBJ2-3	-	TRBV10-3	TGTGCCATCACGACAGAAGGTTTAAAGTATTTT	CAITTEGLKYF
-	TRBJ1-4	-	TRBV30	TGTGCCTGGAGTCCTTGGAACAGTCATAGGGAAAAACTGTTTTTT	CAWSPWNSHREKLFF
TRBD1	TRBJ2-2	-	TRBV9	TGTGCCAGCAGCGTAGGCGCAGGGACAGGGGGCCAGCTGTTTTTT	CASSVGAGTGGQLFF